The 5 T cell receptor beta chains reported below all come from one sample, sequenced in a study of tumor-infiltrating lymphocytes in primary liver carcinoma. Investigators took RNA and DNA out together from roughly 20-30 mg of unsorted bulk tissue. From 450 to 550 ng total RNA, TCR beta cDNA was generated with a primer in the constant region. ARM-PCR was slightly modified, and three nested multiplex PCR rounds with it gave rise to the TCR beta libraries. Each of the first two PCR rounds ran roughly 9 cycles with TRBV1-TRBV30 forward and C-beta reverse primers. TCRdb used MiXCR to reprocess the multiplex PCR reads, holding one entry per CDR3 protein. The table includes about 74,000 distinct CDR3 sequences, 55% to 75% detected once. Input material: liver tumor tissue from sampling region 4. Regarding subset: tumor region T4, right-lateral pole. The receptors were gathered from a man between 35 and 55 years old with primary liver carcinoma and hepatitis B virus infection.

Turning to this clonotype: Sequence at one end of the junction differs from germline and may be a read error. The chain joins TRBV28 to TRBJ2-7; no definite D call. This CDR3 comprises 12 residues. The germline gives CDR1 MDHEN, CDR2 SYDVKM. Here the CDR3 reads CAISPTTYEQNF. The DNA for the CDR3 is TGTGCCATCAGTCCGACGACCTACGAGCAGAACTTC.

For this clonotype: At one boundary the junction diverges from the germline segment, which might be a read error. This chain connects TRBV4-1 to TRBJ2-1; tentative D call: TRBD2 (6 bases). Germline V CDR1 and CDR2: MGHRA, YSYEKL. The CDR3 has 15 residues. The CDR3 DNA is TGCGCCAGCAGCCATCCAAAGGACTATTACAATGTGCAGCTCTTC. It is translated as CASSHPKDYYNVQLF.

Ten or more counts support this clonotype. Mismatch with germline at one junction end may stem from a read error. The rearrangement uses TRBV13 and TRBJ1-2; D is ambiguous. CDR3 size: 15 residues. CDR1 is PRHDT and CDR2 is FYEKMQ in the germline V gene (reference sequence). As DNA, the CDR3 is TGTGCCAGCAGCTTATCGGATGCGGGAGGCTATGGCTGCACCTTC. Protein: CASSLSDAGGYGCTF.

The chain recombines TRBV7-3 with TRBJ2-1; 8 bases align to TRBD2. The CDR3 is 16 residues long. V lost 5 bases and J lost 6; bases outside the gene matches: 12. Germline loops: CDR1 SGHTA, CDR2 FQGTGA. The CDR3 here is CASSPIGGGESNEQFF. The CDR3 DNA sequence: TGTGCCAGCAGCCCCATCGGGGGGGGCGAGTCCAATGAGCAGTTCTTC.

Details on this clonotype: A read error may explain this, as a much larger clone is one base away. V and J are TRBV30 and TRBJ2-3; possibly TRBD1 or TRBD2 for D (5 bases each). V was trimmed by 4 bases and J by 4 bases, leaving 30 bases between them. Germline CDR1 GTSNPN, CDR2 SVGIG (reference sequence). CDR3 length: 19 residues. The DNA for the CDR3 is TGTGCCTGGATCGGGGACCCAGTGAACGATCTCTTAAGGGCAGATACGCAGTATTTT. It yields the protein CAWIGDPVNDLLRADTQYF. Full variable domain (rest looked up from reference TRBV30 and TRBJ2-3): SQTIHQWPATLVQPVGSPLSLECTVEGTSNPNLYWYRQAAGRGLQLLFYSVGIGQISSEVPQNLSASRPQDRQFILSSKKLLLSDSGFYLCAWIGDPVNDLLRADTQYFGPGTRLTVL.